Given below is one T cell receptor beta chain in context. The assay was immunoSEQ multiplex PCR, and TCRdb's table has in-frame clones only and misses some. This table holds hundreds of thousands of clones, approximately 83% found once. The data were obtained in a study of shared T cell receptors in the human thymus. The CDR3 length is 17 residues. Germline CDR1 and CDR2: LGHNA and YSLEER. Losses at the gene ends were 1 base for V and 7 bases for J; bases not matched to a gene: 12. The same data also contributed to another study, on human thymus T cells. From that second work: The study used thymus tissue resected during corrective heart surgery. Apparent skewing of V and J gene usage characterized both thymic and blood repertoires. Overlap was high between thymic repertoires from unrelated individuals, as reported in related research.

The V call is TRBV4-3, the J call TRBJ1-3, with 8 bases aligning to TRBD1. The specimen sequenced was thymocytes. This TCR derives from a girl less than two years old with a congenital heart defect. The chain's CDR3 is CASSQVDRGRVKNTIYF. CDR3 DNA sequence: TGCGCCAGCAGCCAAGTCGACAGGGGCAGGGTAAAGAACACCATATATTTT.